A few counts support the clone carrying this TCR beta chain. The antigen remains undetermined. The data stem from a study of early T cells in non-severe SARS-CoV-2 infection. Study in general: From unsorted whole blood, bulk RNA was sequenced, and the chains remained unpaired.

Trimming cost V 1 base and J 7 bases, with 16 bases left between them. CDR3 length: 15 residues. CDR1 and CDR2 (germline): LGHDT, YNNKEL (reference sequence). Attached unique molecular identifiers marked individual cDNA molecules. MiXCR, applied by TCRdb to the 5' RACE reads, yields one record per CDR3 protein. The sample holds about 60,000 distinct CDR3 sequences, roughly 5.3% seen once. Regarding the study as a whole: VDJdb matching skewed toward anti-spike CD8 responses, missing private and CD4 specificities.

The V call is TRBV3-1, the J call TRBJ1-2; tentative D call: TRBD1 (5 bases). The TCR was taken from an adult who was a healthcare worker with PCR-confirmed SARS-CoV-2 infection or an uninfected control (not recorded which). The sequenced sample consisted of whole blood. The CDR3 region has the DNA TGTGCCAGCAGCCAAGGGAGTGGACAAGGCGGTGGCTACACCTTC. Its translation: CASSQGSGQGGGYTF.